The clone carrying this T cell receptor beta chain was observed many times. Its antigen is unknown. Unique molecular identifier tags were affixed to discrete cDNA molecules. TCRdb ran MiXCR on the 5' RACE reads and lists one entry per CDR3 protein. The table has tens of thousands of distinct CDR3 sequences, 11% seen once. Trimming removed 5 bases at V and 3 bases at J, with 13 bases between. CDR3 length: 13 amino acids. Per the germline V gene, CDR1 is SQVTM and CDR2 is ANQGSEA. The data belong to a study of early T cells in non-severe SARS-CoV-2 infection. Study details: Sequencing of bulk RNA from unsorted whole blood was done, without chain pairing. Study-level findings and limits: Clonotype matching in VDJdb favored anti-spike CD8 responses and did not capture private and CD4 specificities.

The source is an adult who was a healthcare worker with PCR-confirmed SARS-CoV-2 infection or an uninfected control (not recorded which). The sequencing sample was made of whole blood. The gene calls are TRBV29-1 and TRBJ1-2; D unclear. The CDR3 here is CSVISAVYYGYTF. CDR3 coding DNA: TGCAGCGTTATCTCTGCGGTCTACTATGGCTACACCTTC.